This entry lists 25 T cell receptor beta chains sequenced from one sample in a study of shared clonotypes between healthy human individuals. Profiling relied on immunoSEQ multiplex PCR, and the TCRdb table lists in-frame clones only, not all of them. The sample consists of about 2.5 million clones, under 95% of them appearing once. The sample was naive CD4+ T cells from PBMCs. Noted subset: CD45RA+ positively selected. The receptors originated from a young man in good health. Some clones in this sample may be carry-over from other donors' samples.

V is TRBV5-5 and J is TRBJ2-3, with TRBD1 identical over 9 bases. The CDR3 spans 17 residues. Germline CDR1 and CDR2: SGHKS and YYEKEE (reference sequence). Losses at the gene ends were 0 bases for V and 1 base for J; bases not matched to a gene: 6. CDR3 amino acids: CASSLAVRTGGTDTQYF. In DNA, the CDR3 is TGTGCCAGCAGCTTGGCCGTAAGGACAGGGGGCACAGATACGCAGTATTTT.

The chain couples TRBV5-1 to TRBJ1-4; D is uncertain. V dropped 4 bases and J dropped 0 bases, with 10 bases sitting between them. The CDR3 covers 15 residues. Per the germline V gene, CDR1 is SGHRS and CDR2 is YFSETQ. CDR3 in amino acids: CASSVQTATNEKLFF. The CDR3, as DNA: TGCGCCAGCAGCGTACAGACCGCAACTAATGAAAAACTGTTTTTT.

This chain joins TRBV9 and TRBJ1-2; D call uncertain. In germline, CDR1 is SGDLS, CDR2 YYNGEE. V lost 4 bases and J 7 bases, leaving 11 bases between the germline ends. This CDR3 comprises 12 residues. The CDR3 spells CASSPPAGGYTF. In DNA form, the CDR3 reads TGTGCCAGCAGCCCGCCAGCCGGTGGCTACACCTTC.

The chain carries TRBV5-1 and TRBJ2-1, with TRBD2 identical over 8 bases. The CDR3 has 13 amino acids. Germline CDR1 and CDR2: SGHRS and YFSETQ. The ends lost 2 bases at V and 15 bases at J; junction bases unmatched: 10. The CDR3 DNA reads TGCGCCAGCAGCTTTTACCTAGCGGGTGACGTGTTCTTC. This translates into CASSFYLAGDVFF.

Remarks on this clone: The same CDR3 can be traced to other DNA sequences in this sample. The chain is built from TRBV5-1 and TRBJ2-5; no firm D call. Trimming removed 4 bases from V and 5 bases from J, with 3 bases in between. The germline V gene has CDR1 SGHRS and CDR2 YFSETQ. The CDR3 is 10 amino acids. The CDR3 sequence is CASSGETQYF. The DNA for the CDR3 is TGCGCCAGCAGCGGGGAGACCCAGTACTTC.

The rearrangement links TRBV27 to TRBJ2-7; perhaps TRBD1 as D (5 bases). V dropped 0 bases and J dropped 3 bases, with 15 bases sitting between them. Germline CDR1 and CDR2: MNHEY and SMNVEV (reference sequence). The CDR3 contains 16 residues. This chain's CDR3 is CASSLSGDSRNYEQYF. The CDR3 bases are TGTGCCAGCAGTTTATCGGGCGACAGTCGAAACTACGAGCAGTACTTC.

This chain links TRBV5-1 with TRBJ1-2; 7 bases are a match to TRBD1. Trimming removed 4 bases from V and 5 bases from J; junction bases left unmatched: 8. The CDR3 extends over 14 amino acids. Per germline, CDR1 SGHRS and CDR2 YFSETQ. Here the CDR3 reads CASSTGTEGYGYTF. CDR3 in DNA: TGCGCCAGCAGCACCGGGACAGAGGGTTATGGCTACACCTTC.

This chain uses TRBV6-1 with TRBJ1-2; D is unresolved. The ends were cut back, 3 bases at V and 8 bases at J, with 16 bases in the middle. Germline values: CDR1 MNHNS, CDR2 SASEGT. The CDR3 contains 14 residues. CDR3 in amino acids: CASSDRALSEGYTF. Here the CDR3 DNA reads TGTGCCAGCAGTGATCGAGCCTTATCGGAGGGCTACACCTTC.

In DNA, the CDR3 is TGTGCCAGCAGTACTCTGCGGGACATCGGAAACACCATATATTTT. This codes for CASSTLRDIGNTIYF. The genes are TRBV27 and TRBJ1-3; tentative D call: TRBD1 (6 bases). Trimming cost V 5 bases and J 4 bases, with 15 bases left between them. CDR1 MNHEY and CDR2 SMNVEV come from the germline V gene (reference sequence). The CDR3 length is 15 residues.

For this clone: Other DNA sequences of this sample code for an identical CDR3. The chain couples TRBV5-1 to TRBJ1-1; 7 nucleotides agree with TRBD1. There are 14 residues in the CDR3. CDR1 and CDR2 (germline): SGHRS, YFSETQ. V was pared by 3 bases and J by 8 bases, with 10 bases of the junction left unmatched. This CDR3 is CASSSRRGGTEAFF. As DNA, the CDR3 is TGCGCCAGCAGCTCCCGGAGAGGGGGCACCGAAGCTTTCTTT.

The rearrangement links TRBV28 to TRBJ2-7; 7 bases are shared with TRBD2. V trimming: 0 bases; J trimming: 1 base; junction bases outside the gene matches: 3. The CDR3 loop spans 15 amino acids. The V gene's germline CDR1 is MDHEN and CDR2 SYDVKM. The CDR3 nucleotides are TGTGCCAGCAGTTTATGGGGACTACCTTCCTACGAGCAGTACTTC. Translated: CASSLWGLPSYEQYF.

The CDR3 is CASSVRGFEQFF. The CDR3 DNA follows: TGTGCCAGCAGCGTACGGGGGTTTGAGCAGTTCTTC. The genes are TRBV9 and TRBJ2-1; TRBD2 might be the D (6 bases). Germline V CDR1 and CDR2: SGDLS, YYNGEE. This CDR3 is built from 12 residues. Between the trimmed V and J ends, which lost 1 base and 9 bases, there was a span of 8 bases. Full variable domain (rest looked up from reference TRBV9 and TRBJ2-1): DSGVTQTPKHLITATGQRVTLRCSPRSGDLSVYWYQQSLDQGLQFLIQYYNGEERAKGNILERFSAQQFPDLHSELNLSSLELGDSALYFCASSVRGFEQFFGPGTRLTVL.

The chain employs TRBV19 and TRBJ2-7, with 11 bases identical to TRBD2. The CDR3 length is 15 residues. V was pared by 2 bases and J by 2 bases, with 2 bases of the junction left unmatched. Germline V gene sequence: CDR1 LNHDA, CDR2 SQIVND (reference sequence). The CDR3 loop reads CASSISGLAAYEQYF. CDR3 nucleotides: TGTGCCAGTAGTATATCGGGACTAGCGGCCTACGAGCAGTACTTC.

The V gene is TRBV19, the J gene TRBJ2-6; a weak D match, TRBD1 (7 bases). This CDR3 has 18 residues. CDR1 and CDR2 from the germline V gene are LNHDA and SQIVND (reference sequence). Trimming took 7 bases from V and 0 from J, leaving 19 bases between them. The CDR3 DNA reads TGTGCCAGTACCAGGGGGGACTTAGCCACCTCTGGGGCCAACGTCCTGACTTTC. This encodes CASTRGDLATSGANVLTF.

This clone was seen a handful of times. J is TRBJ2-7 and V is TRBV7-3; D not resolved. The CDR3 sequence is 20 residues long. With 5 bases removed from V and 0 bases from J, the gap between germline ends came to 29 bases. CDR1 SGHTA and CDR2 FQGTGA come from the germline V gene. The CDR3 coding sequence is TGTGCCAGCAGCCCTTGGGTCCCAAGGACGATAAAAGCGAGCTCCTACGAGCAGTACTTC. This translates into CASSPWVPRTIKASSYEQYF.

The chain has TRBV10-3 and TRBJ1-2; D not resolved. The CDR3 is 13 amino acids. Germline V gene data show CDR1 as ENHRY and CDR2 as SYGVKD. The ends were cut back, 3 bases at V and 4 bases at J, with 9 bases in the middle. CDR3 residues: CAISDAFPYGYTF. The DNA for the CDR3 is TGTGCCATCAGTGATGCTTTCCCCTATGGCTACACCTTC.

V usage is TRBV9 and J usage is TRBJ2-3, with D perhaps matching TRBD2 (5 bases). Germline CDR1 SGDLS, CDR2 YYNGEE. Trimming cost V 4 bases and J 6 bases, with 21 bases left between them. CDR3 length equals 16 residues. The CDR3 bases are TGTGCCAGCAGCACTCGCGGACTCTTTCCGGGGGATACGCAGTATTTT. Translated: CASSTRGLFPGDTQYF.

The rearrangement links TRBV5-1 to TRBJ2-1, with D unclear. Trimming cost V 0 bases and J 6 bases, with 16 bases left between them. Germline assignment: CDR1 SGHRS and CDR2 YFSETQ. The CDR3 sequence is 16 residues long. The CDR3 loop is CASSLAWQARANEQFF. The CDR3 nucleotides are TGCGCCAGCAGCTTGGCCTGGCAGGCCCGCGCCAATGAGCAGTTCTTC.

The chain couples TRBV7-7 to TRBJ1-3; 8 positions agree with TRBD1. J was trimmed by 4 bases and V by 3 bases; bases with no gene match: 5. Per the germline V gene, CDR1 is SSHAT and CDR2 is FNYEAQ (reference sequence). This CDR3 is 15 amino acids long. This CDR3 is CASSLTGAPGNTIYF. As DNA, the CDR3 is TGTGCCAGCAGCTTGACAGGGGCGCCAGGAAACACCATATATTTT.

Note on this clone: Other DNA sequences of this sample code for an identical CDR3. The chain carries TRBV5-1 and TRBJ1-3; no firm D call. Germline V gene lookup returns CDR1 SGHRS and CDR2 YFSETQ. Deletions cut 2 bases from V and 0 bases from J, with 9 bases between. The CDR3 has 15 amino acids. CDR3 in DNA: TGCGCCAGCAGCTTCGGGTCTCCCTCTGGAAACACCATATATTTT. This sequence encodes CASSFGSPSGNTIYF.

The count of this clone is one. The J gene is TRBJ1-2, the V gene TRBV27; no definite D call. Trimming removed 6 bases at V and 8 bases at J, with 16 bases between. In germline, CDR1 is MNHEY, CDR2 SMNVEV (reference sequence). CDR3 length: 13 residues. The CDR3 region has the DNA TGTGCCAGCAGCTCCAGACCCGGGGAGGGCTACACCTTC. Translating gives CASSSRPGEGYTF.

The V and J genes are TRBV18 and TRBJ2-7, with a tentative D call TRBD1 (6 bases). Germline V lookup: CDR1 KGHSH, CDR2 LQKENI. V lost 5 bases to trimming and J lost 3 bases, with 11 bases between them. The CDR3 has 13 residues. CDR3 region: CASSSGVHYEQYF. DNA of the CDR3: TGTGCCAGCTCATCAGGGGTGCACTACGAGCAGTACTTC.

The chain combines TRBV11-2 with TRBJ1-1; D uncertain. Germline-derived CDR1 and CDR2 are SGHAT and FQNNGV. The V end lost 5 bases, the J end lost 4 bases, and 14 bases lay between the germline ends. CDR3 length equals 14 residues. DNA for the CDR3: TGTGCCAGCAGCCCGCGTCCGGAGAGCACTGAAGCTTTCTTT. Translating it yields CASSPRPESTEAFF.

The CDR3 sequence is CASSQERSRGNTIYF. DNA of the CDR3: TGCGCCAGCAGCCAAGAACGGAGCCGAGGAAACACCATATATTTT. V and J are TRBV4-1 and TRBJ1-3; D is unclear. V was shortened by 0 bases and J by 4 bases, with 10 bases between the two germline ends. This CDR3 region has 15 residues. Germline lookup yields CDR1 MGHRA and CDR2 YSYEKL.

The chain combines TRBV29-1 with TRBJ1-2, with D possibly TRBD1 on 5 matching bases. V lost 7 bases and J lost 8, with 20 bases in between. Germline loops: CDR1 SQVTM, CDR2 ANQGSEA. The CDR3 is made up of 13 amino acids. CDR3 loop: CSGLTGTDIGYTF. CDR3 in DNA: TGCAGCGGTTTAACCGGGACTGACATAGGCTACACCTTC.